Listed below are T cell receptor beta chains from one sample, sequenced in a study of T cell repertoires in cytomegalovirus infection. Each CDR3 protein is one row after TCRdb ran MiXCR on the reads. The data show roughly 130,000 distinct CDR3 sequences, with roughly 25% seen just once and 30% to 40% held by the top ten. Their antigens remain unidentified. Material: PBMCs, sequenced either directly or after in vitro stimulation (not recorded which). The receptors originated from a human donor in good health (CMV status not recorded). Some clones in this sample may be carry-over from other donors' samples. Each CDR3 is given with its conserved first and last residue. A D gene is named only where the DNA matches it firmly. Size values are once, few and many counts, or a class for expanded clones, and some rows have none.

CASSWSGGNEQFF	TGTGCCAGCAGCTGGAGTGGGGGCAATGAGCAGTTCTTC	TRBJ2-1	.	TRBV7-2	many
CASSRQDNSGNTIYF	TGTGCCAGCAGCCGACAGGATAACTCTGGAAACACCATATATTTT	TRBJ1-3	.	TRBV7-2	few
CASSEAGWQSYEQYF	TGTGCCAGCAGTGAAGCTGGGTGGCAGTCCTACGAGCAGTACTTC	TRBJ2-7	.	TRBV2	.
CASSEYNEQFF	TGTGCCAGCAGCGAGTACAATGAGCAGTTCTTC	TRBJ2-1	.	TRBV11-3	.
CASSRPAGLNEQFF	TGTGCCAGCAGTCGCCCGGCAGGGTTAAATGAGCAGTTCTTC	TRBJ2-1	.	TRBV6-2/TRBV6-3	.
CASLEQAGEGETQYF	TGTGCCAGCCTCGAGCAAGCGGGAGAAGGAGAGACCCAGTACTTC	TRBJ2-5	TRBD2	TRBV7-2	many
CASSLVRGRNNQPQHF	TGTGCCAGCAGCTTAGTGCGGGGTCGGAACAATCAGCCCCAGCATTTT	TRBJ1-5	.	TRBV7-8	many
CASSLGPMQETQYF	TGCGCCAGCAGCCTGGGACCGATGCAAGAGACCCAGTACTTC	TRBJ2-5	.	TRBV5-1	.
CASSTAGSRQPQHF	TGTGCCAGCAGCACCGCGGGGTCCCGGCAGCCCCAGCATTTT	TRBJ1-5	.	TRBV12-3/TRBV12-4	many
CASSLGRGYQPQHF	TGTGCCAGCAGCTTAGGCAGGGGGTATCAGCCCCAGCATTTT	TRBJ1-5	TRBD1	TRBV5-5	few
CASYPGQESNEQFF	TGTGCCAGCTACCCGGGACAGGAGTCCAATGAGCAGTTCTTC	TRBJ2-1	TRBD1	TRBV6-1	.
CASSRGLADGGTDTQYF	TGTGCCAGCAGCAGGGGACTAGCGGATGGTGGGACAGATACGCAGTATTTT	TRBJ2-3	TRBD2	TRBV7-9	few
CASSDGLAGTSETQYF	TGTGCCAGCAGCGACGGACTAGCGGGAACCTCTGAGACCCAGTACTTC	TRBJ2-5	TRBD2	TRBV7-2	.
CASSLLGVSGADTQYF	TGTGCCAGCAGCCTACTTGGAGTTAGCGGCGCGGATACGCAGTATTTT	TRBJ2-3	.	TRBV7-9	few
CASNGRGYNEQFF	TGTGCCAGCAACGGGAGAGGGTACAATGAGCAGTTCTTC	TRBJ2-1	.	TRBV7-2	many
CASRGETEAFF	TGTGCCAGTAGGGGGGAAACTGAAGCTTTCTTT	TRBJ1-1	.	TRBV19	few
CATSLGGSSDTQYF	TGTGCCACCAGCCTTGGCGGGAGCTCTGATACGCAGTATTTT	TRBJ2-3	TRBD2	TRBV24-1	once
CASSQGLATRTDTQYF	TGCGCCAGCAGCCAAGGTCTGGCGACCCGCACAGATACGCAGTATTTT	TRBJ2-3	.	TRBV4-1	many
CASSGYTGVSNTEAFF	TGTGCCAGCAGCGGATATACAGGGGTCTCGAACACTGAAGCTTTCTTT	TRBJ1-1	TRBD1	TRBV7-8	many
CASSQISGSQDEQFF	TGTGCCAGCAGCCAAATTAGCGGTTCCCAGGATGAGCAGTTCTTC	TRBJ2-1	.	TRBV3-1	.
CASSQVYWETQYF	TGCGCCAGCAGCCAAGTCTACTGGGAGACGCAGTATTTT	TRBJ2-3	.	TRBV4-3	few
CASSIGGPLNTEAFF	TGTGCCAGTAGTATAGGCGGGCCCTTGAACACTGAAGCTTTCTTT	TRBJ1-1	.	TRBV19	.
CASSFQGSNQPQHF	TGTGCCAGCAGTTTCCAGGGCAGCAATCAGCCCCAGCATTTT	TRBJ1-5	.	TRBV28	.
CASTRTGSRETQYF	TGTGCCAGCACCCGGACAGGAAGTCGGGAGACCCAGTACTTC	TRBJ2-5	TRBD1	TRBV6-5	few
CASSLRYNEQFF	TGTGCCAGCAGCTTAAGGTACAATGAGCAGTTCTTC	TRBJ2-1	.	TRBV7-2	many
CASSVGSSGNYEQYF	TGTGCCAGCAGCGTAGGGTCTAGCGGGAACTACGAGCAGTACTTC	TRBJ2-7	TRBD2	TRBV9	few
CASSLVTQGVRETQYF	TGTGCCAGCAGCTTAGTGACCCAGGGGGTACGGGAGACCCAGTACTTC	TRBJ2-5	TRBD1	TRBV11-2	.
CASSLDFQGAGYTF	TGTGCCAGCAGCTTAGATTTTCAGGGGGCTGGCTACACCTTC	TRBJ1-2	TRBD1	TRBV7-8	many
CASSAYGVRSVSGNTIYF	TGTGCCAGCAGCGCCTATGGGGTCCGATCTGTCTCTGGAAACACCATATATTTT	TRBJ1-3	.	TRBV9	many
CASSPTDGYYGYTF	TGTGCCAGCTCACCTACCGACGGTTACTATGGCTACACCTTC	TRBJ1-2	.	TRBV18	.
CASSQGLSSYNEQFF	TGCGCCAGCAGCCAAGGACTCAGCTCCTACAATGAGCAGTTCTTC	TRBJ2-1	.	TRBV4-1	few
CASSLTITDTEAFF	TGTGCCAGCAGTTTAACGATTACAGACACTGAAGCTTTCTTT	TRBJ1-1	.	TRBV12-3/TRBV12-4	.
CASSPDNLGDSNQPQHF	TGTGCCAGCAGTCCCGATAATCTGGGGGATAGCAATCAGCCCCAGCATTTT	TRBJ1-5	.	TRBV12-3/TRBV12-4	.
CASSRDMGQPQHF	TGTGCCAGCAGTCGAGATATGGGTCAGCCCCAGCATTTT	TRBJ1-5	.	TRBV28	.
CSASPDLGTEAFF	TGCAGTGCTTCGCCCGATTTGGGCACTGAAGCTTTCTTT	TRBJ1-1	.	TRBV20-1	many
CASSSIGGGLNTGELFF	TGTGCCAGCAGCTCCATAGGGGGGGGGCTGAACACCGGGGAGCTGTTTTTT	TRBJ2-2	.	TRBV5-4	few
CASSPGQLLPLHF	TGTGCCAGCAGCCCCGGACAGTTACTACCCCTCCACTTT	TRBJ1-6	.	TRBV7-2	many
CASSVRTGTDTQYF	TGTGCCAGCAGCGTGAGGACGGGAACAGATACGCAGTATTTT	TRBJ2-3	.	TRBV5-4	.
CASVLPRALSYNEQFF	TGTGCCAGCGTACTTCCCCGGGCCCTCTCCTACAATGAGCAGTTCTTC	TRBJ2-1	.	TRBV7-2	many
CASSIERGHTDTQYF	TGTGCCAGTAGTATTGAGCGGGGACACACAGATACGCAGTATTTT	TRBJ2-3	.	TRBV19	many
CAWSATGTGELFF	TGTGCCTGGTCCGCGACAGGGACCGGGGAGCTGTTTTTT	TRBJ2-2	TRBD1	TRBV30	.
CASSPGQLAGGREQFF	TGCGCCAGCAGCCCAGGTCAGCTAGCGGGGGGAAGGGAGCAGTTCTTC	TRBJ2-1	TRBD2	TRBV4-1	.
CASSHLTGRLDTQYF	TGTGCCAGCAGCCACTTGACAGGGCGTCTAGATACGCAGTATTTT	TRBJ2-3	TRBD1	TRBV11-2	.
CASSFPLNDEQFF	TGTGCCAGCAGTTTCCCCCTTAACGATGAGCAGTTCTTC	TRBJ2-1	.	TRBV12-3/TRBV12-4	few
CASSSLAGPTDTQYF	TGTGCCAGCAGTTCACTAGCGGGACCCACAGATACGCAGTATTTT	TRBJ2-3	TRBD2	TRBV27	few
CASTRTSGSLYNEQFF	TGTGCCAGCACCCGGACTAGCGGGAGTCTATACAATGAGCAGTTCTTC	TRBJ2-1	TRBD2	TRBV6-5	.
CASSLQLNSPLHF	TGTGCTAGCAGCCTACAGCTGAATTCACCCCTCCACTTT	TRBJ1-6	.	TRBV7-7	few
CASSQVPGQGGFF	TGTGCCAGCAGCCAAGTTCCGGGACAGGGAGGGTTCTTC	TRBJ2-1	TRBD1	TRBV7-9	.
CASSFGGTKNIQYF	TGTGCCAGCAGCTTCGGGGGAACCAAAAACATTCAGTACTTC	TRBJ2-4	.	TRBV5-4	.
CASSTGLAGVPDTQYF	TGTGCCAGTAGTACCGGACTAGCGGGAGTCCCAGATACGCAGTATTTT	TRBJ2-3	TRBD2	TRBV19	.
CSATRGRETQYF	TGCAGTGCGACCAGGGGGCGAGAGACCCAGTACTTC	TRBJ2-5	TRBD1	TRBV20-1	few
CSASVGTGSNQPQHF	TGCAGTGCTAGCGTTGGGACAGGGAGCAATCAGCCCCAGCATTTT	TRBJ1-5	TRBD1	TRBV20-1	.
CASSPLAAGNTGELFF	TGTGCCAGCTCACCTCTAGCGGCGGGAAACACCGGGGAGCTGTTTTTT	TRBJ2-2	TRBD2	TRBV18	.
CASTQNRGLDQFF	TGTGCCAGCACCCAGAACAGGGGGTTAGATCAGTTCTTC	TRBJ2-1	TRBD1	TRBV6-1	few
CASSLARRAAFF	TGTGCCAGCAGCTTAGCGCGCAGGGCGGCTTTCTTT	TRBJ1-1	.	TRBV7-9	many
CASRSTGASFGGYTF	TGTGCCAGCAGATCCACAGGGGCCTCCTTTGGTGGCTACACCTTC	TRBJ1-2	TRBD1	TRBV7-9	many
CAISESAAFLAEAFF	TGTGCCATCAGTGAGTCTGCGGCATTCTTGGCTGAAGCTTTCTTT	TRBJ1-1	.	TRBV10-3	few
CASSSGTSGGRQYF	TGTGCCAGCAGCTCCGGGACTAGCGGGGGAAGGCAGTACTTC	TRBJ2-7	TRBD2	TRBV12-3/TRBV12-4	many
CSARDRGDRGRAISNQPQHF	TGCAGTGCTAGAGATAGGGGGGACAGGGGTCGAGCTATAAGCAATCAGCCCCAGCATTTT	TRBJ1-5	TRBD1	TRBV20-1	.
CASSLVREAFF	TGTGCCAGCAGTTTAGTCAGGGAAGCTTTCTTT	TRBJ1-1	.	TRBV12-3/TRBV12-4	.